This TCR beta chain was retrieved from a study of blood T cell repertoires in COVID-19. Study as a whole: In each case, the material was cDNA or gDNA derived from T cells, B-cell-depleted T cells, or PBMCs.

The table came from immunoSEQ multiplex PCR; TCRdb's copy has only in-frame clones and leaves some out. The sample has some 110,000 clones; around 80% are singletons. CDR1 and CDR2 (germline): SGHVS, FNYEAQ. The CDR3 is 14 amino acids. The V and J ends lost 6 bases and 6 bases, in that order; junction bases with no gene match: 8. Sequenced: peripheral blood. This clonotype was obtained from a woman between 65 and 79 years old with acute or convalescent COVID-19. The rearrangement links TRBV7-6 to TRBJ2-7, with 10 bases fitting TRBD2. The CDR3 region is CASRAGLATSEQYF. The CDR3 DNA reads as TGTGCCAGCAGGGCGGGACTAGCGACCTCCGAGCAGTACTTC.